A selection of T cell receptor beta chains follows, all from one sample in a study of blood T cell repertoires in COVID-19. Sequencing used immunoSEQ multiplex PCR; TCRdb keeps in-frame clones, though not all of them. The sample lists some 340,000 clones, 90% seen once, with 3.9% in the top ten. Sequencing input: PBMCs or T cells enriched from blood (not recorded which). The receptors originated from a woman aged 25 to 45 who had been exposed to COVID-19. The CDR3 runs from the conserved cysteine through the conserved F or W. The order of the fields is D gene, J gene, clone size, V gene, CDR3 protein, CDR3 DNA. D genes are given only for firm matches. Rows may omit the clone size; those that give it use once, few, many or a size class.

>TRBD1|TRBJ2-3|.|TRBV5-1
CASSLQGAPLVTQYF
TGCGCCAGCAGCTTACAGGGGGCCCCTTTAGTTACGCAGTATTTT
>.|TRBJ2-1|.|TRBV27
CASSLSTGFHYNEQFF
TGTGCCAGCAGTTTATCGACGGGGTTTCACTACAATGAGCAGTTCTTC
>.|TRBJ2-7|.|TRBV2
CASTLPGGQYF
TGTGCCAGCACACTTCCCGGGGGGCAGTACTTC
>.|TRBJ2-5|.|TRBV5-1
CASSLAQGTDRQETQYF
TGCGCCAGCAGCTTGGCCCAGGGGACGGATCGCCAAGAGACCCAGTACTTC
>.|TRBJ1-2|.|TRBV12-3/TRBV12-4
CASSTSGETGYTF
TGTGCCAGCAGCACGTCAGGGGAGACTGGCTACACCTTC
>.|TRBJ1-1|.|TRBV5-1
CASSLAGATEDNTEAFF
TGCGCCAGCAGCTTGGCCGGAGCGACAGAGGATAACACTGAAGCTTTCTTT
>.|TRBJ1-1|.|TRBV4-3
CASSQDPAGGEAFF
TGCGCCAGCAGCCAAGATCCCGCCGGGGGTGAAGCTTTCTTT
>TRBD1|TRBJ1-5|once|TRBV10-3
CAIRQGEDGGQPQHF
TGTGCCATAAGACAGGGGGAGGACGGTGGGCAGCCCCAGCATTTT
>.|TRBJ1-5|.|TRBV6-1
CASSDSGAQPQHF
TGTGCCAGCAGTGACAGCGGGGCCCAGCCCCAGCATTTT
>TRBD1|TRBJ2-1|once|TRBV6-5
CASRGTGWNEQFF
TGTGCCAGCAGAGGGACAGGGTGGAATGAGCAGTTCTTC
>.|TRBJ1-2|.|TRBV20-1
CSAPHPRGYTF
TGCAGTGCTCCACATCCGAGGGGCTACACCTTC
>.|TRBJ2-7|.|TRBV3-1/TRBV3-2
CASSQSRDFYEQYF
TGTGCCAGCAGCCAGAGCCGGGACTTCTACGAGCAGTACTTC
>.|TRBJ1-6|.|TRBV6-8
CASTRQSQGPLYNSPLHF
TGTGCCAGCACCCGTCAGTCCCAGGGCCCGCTTTATAATTCACCCCTCCACTTT
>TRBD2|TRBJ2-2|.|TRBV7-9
CAVGGTGELFF
TGTGCCGTCGGGGGGACCGGGGAGCTGTTTTTT
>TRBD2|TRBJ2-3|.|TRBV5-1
CASSSGLVTDTQYF
TGCGCCAGCAGCTCGGGACTAGTCACAGATACGCAGTATTTT
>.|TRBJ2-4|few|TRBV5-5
CASSLAGPGVGNLAKNIQYF
TGTGCCAGCAGCTTGGCCGGGCCAGGGGTGGGCAATCTAGCCAAAAACATTCAGTACTTC
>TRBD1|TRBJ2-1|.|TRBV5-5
CASSLAYHRGAGFYNEQFF
TGTGCCAGCAGCTTAGCGTATCACAGGGGGGCCGGTTTTTACAATGAGCAGTTCTTC
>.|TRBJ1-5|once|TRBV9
CASSPGHRTNQPQHF
TGTGCCAGCAGCCCCGGGCACAGGACCAATCAGCCCCAGCATTTT
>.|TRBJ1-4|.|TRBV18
CASSRGGNEKLFF
TGTGCCAGCTCCCGTGGGGGCAATGAAAAACTGTTTTTT
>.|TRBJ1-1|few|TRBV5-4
CASSLGGRHTEAFF
TGTGCCAGCAGCTTGGGAGGGAGGCACACTGAAGCTTTCTTT
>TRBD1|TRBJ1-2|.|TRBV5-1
CASSLGTGSSLHGYTF
TGCGCCAGCAGCTTGGGGACAGGGTCCTCTCTCCATGGCTACACCTTC
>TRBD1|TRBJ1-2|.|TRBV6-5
CASSYGTALNYGYTF
TGTGCCAGCAGTTACGGGACAGCGCTGAACTATGGCTACACCTTC